Sequencing of this T cell receptor (beta chain) was carried out in a study of shared clonotypes between healthy human individuals. This CDR3 spans 14 amino acids. Trimming removed 1 base from V and 4 bases from J, with 10 bases in between. Germline CDR1 reads LNHDA; CDR2 reads SQIVND (reference sequence). This clone has more than one count but fewer than ten. Its antigen is unknown. Additional DNA sequences in this sample encode the identical CDR3. Notes on the study in general: The authors sampled blood alone, and tissue repertoires likely differ. Limitation of the genetic and exposure-history diversity represented came from the few donors.

Sequenced by immunoSEQ multiplex PCR; TCRdb stores in-frame clones only, minus some. The sample lists roughly 640,000 clones; 74% were seen once. Sequences were obtained from memory CD4+ T cells sorted from blood. Subset: CD45RA-negative fraction. This TCR derives from a woman in her thirties in good health. The rearrangement joins TRBV19 to TRBJ1-1; D may be TRBD1 (6 bases). The CDR3 DNA follows: TGTGCCAGTAGTATAGTAGGGGGAGGCACTGAAGCTTTCTTT. It translates to CASSIVGGGTEAFF.